The rows below give T cell receptor beta chains drawn from one sample of a study of beta chain features in type 1 diabetes. The repertoire was sequenced with immunoSEQ multiplex PCR; TCRdb's copy has only in-frame clones and lacks some. The sample consists of about 220,000 clones, 9.5% to 13% of them appearing once. The source material was central memory CD4+ T cells from blood. These receptors originate from a man aged 18 to 35 in good health. CDR3s include the opening cysteine and the closing phenylalanine or tryptophan. The D gene is left open where the match is weak. Only part of the rows carry a size: once, few, many, or a class if the clone is expanded.

J | size | V | D | CDR3 | DNA
TRBJ2-5 | . | TRBV9 | TRBD2 | CASSSRLAGLETQYF | TGTGCCAGCAGCTCCCGACTAGCGGGTTTAGAGACCCAGTACTTC
TRBJ1-4 | . | TRBV5-1 | TRBD1 | CASSLALGTGAEKLFF | TGCGCCAGCAGCTTGGCCCTCGGGACAGGTGCTGAAAAACTGTTTTTT
TRBJ2-7 | . | TRBV7-2 | . | CASSVHSAYSYEQYF | TGTGCCAGCAGCGTACATTCAGCTTACTCCTACGAGCAGTACTTC
TRBJ2-5 | few | TRBV18 | TRBD1 | CASSAPGQLQETQYF | TGTGCCAGCTCAGCTCCGGGACAGCTGCAAGAGACCCAGTACTTC
TRBJ1-5 | . | TRBV6-5 | . | CASSYRSEGQPQHF | TGTGCCAGCAGTTACCGTTCCGAGGGTCAGCCCCAGCATTTT
TRBJ2-3 | few | TRBV11-2 | TRBD2 | CASSLDRLAGTTDTQYF | TGTGCCAGCAGCTTAGATAGGCTAGCGGGGACCACAGATACGCAGTATTTT
TRBJ2-1 | many | TRBV4-3 | TRBD2 | CASSYGAGGSSRNEQFF | TGCGCCAGCAGCTACGGAGCGGGAGGCTCTAGTAGGAATGAGCAGTTCTTC
TRBJ2-5 | . | TRBV19 | TRBD2 | CASSIESGRGTQYF | TGTGCCAGTAGTATTGAAAGCGGGAGAGGGACCCAGTACTTC
TRBJ2-4 | . | TRBV7-2 | TRBD1 | CASSLDRGRQYF | TGTGCCAGCAGCTTGGACAGGGGGCGGCAGTACTTC
TRBJ2-7 | . | TRBV21-1 | . | CASSPRGQPAYEQYF | TGTGCCAGTAGCCCACGGGGACAGCCCGCCTACGAGCAGTACTTC
TRBJ1-2 | few | TRBV23-1 | . | CASSPYPLVRYLLGYTF | TGCGCCAGCAGTCCCTACCCTCTGGTCAGGTACCTTCTGGGCTACACCTTC
TRBJ1-5 | few | TRBV30 | . | CACCSNQPQHF | TGTGCCTGTTGTTCCAATCAGCCCCAGCATTTT
TRBJ2-2 | . | TRBV7-8 | TRBD2 | CASSQLLAGGISNTGELFF | TGTGCCAGCAGCCAACTGCTAGCGGGAGGGATATCGAACACCGGGGAGCTGTTTTTT
TRBJ2-3 | . | TRBV7-9 | . | CASSPGTPSGSDTQYF | TGTGCCAGCAGCCCTGGGACCCCGAGCGGGTCAGATACGCAGTATTTT
TRBJ2-3 | few | TRBV19 | . | CASMEWESGTDTQYF | TGTGCCAGTATGGAATGGGAGTCGGGCACAGATACGCAGTATTTT
TRBJ2-3 | . | TRBV11-1 | . | CASSLGGTGDTQYF | TGTGCCAGCTCCTTGGGCGGGACGGGAGATACGCAGTATTTT
TRBJ2-4 | many | TRBV4-3 | TRBD1 | CASSHGQGRGENIQYF | TGCGCCAGCAGCCACGGACAGGGGCGAGGGGAAAACATTCAGTACTTC
TRBJ2-7 | . | TRBV2 | TRBD1 | CASMDPGQGGSYEQYF | TGTGCCAGCATGGACCCTGGACAGGGGGGCTCCTACGAGCAGTACTTC
TRBJ2-7 | few | TRBV7-2 | TRBD2 | CASSLRLAGSYEQYF | TGTGCCAGCAGCCTCCGACTAGCGGGCTCCTACGAGCAGTACTTC
TRBJ2-1 | few | TRBV7-6 | . | CASSLVGPSSYNEQFF | TGTGCCAGCAGCTTAGTGGGTCCGAGCTCCTACAATGAGCAGTTCTTC
TRBJ2-7 | few | TRBV4-3 | . | CASSQDLRLVYEQYF | TGCGCCAGCAGCCAAGATCTCAGACTAGTCTACGAGCAGTACTTC
TRBJ2-5 | few | TRBV5-1 | . | CASSLVGSLAETQYF | TGCGCCAGCAGCTTGGTAGGCAGCCTGGCAGAGACCCAGTACTTC
TRBJ1-1 | few | TRBV6-6 | TRBD1 | CASRLGQGNTEAFF | TGTGCCAGCAGACTGGGACAGGGGAACACTGAAGCTTTCTTT
TRBJ2-6 | . | TRBV6-1 | . | CASSAEQGTSGANVLTF | TGTGCCAGCAGTGCCGAACAGGGGACTTCAGGGGCCAACGTCCTGACTTTC
TRBJ2-5 | . | TRBV7-7 | . | CASSRAGKETQYF | TGTGCTAGCAGTCGTGCCGGAAAAGAGACCCAGTACTTC
TRBJ2-1 | few | TRBV4-3 | . | CASSQEGRAGLGDEQFF | TGCGCCAGCAGCCAAGAGGGCCGTGCGGGACTTGGGGATGAGCAGTTCTTC
TRBJ2-1 | few | TRBV4-3 | TRBD2 | CASSLLAGETGDEQFF | TGCGCCAGCAGCCTTCTAGCGGGAGAGACGGGAGATGAGCAGTTCTTC
TRBJ1-1 | few | TRBV25-1 | . | CASSDAGPMNTEAFF | TGTGCCAGCAGTGACGCAGGCCCCATGAACACTGAAGCTTTCTTT
TRBJ2-3 | few | TRBV7-9 | TRBD1 | CASSQGQVTDTQYF | TGCGCCAGCAGCCAAGGACAGGTCACAGATACGCAGTATTTT
TRBJ2-3 | . | TRBV9 | . | CASSKAPGGDTQYF | TGTGCCAGCAGCAAAGCACCGGGTGGGGATACGCAGTATTTT
TRBJ1-1 | few | TRBV19 | . | CASRADTAEAFF | TGTGCCAGTCGTGCCGACACGGCTGAAGCTTTCTTT
TRBJ2-1 | . | TRBV5-8 | TRBD2 | CASSLVLAAYNEQFF | TGTGCCAGCAGCTTGGTTCTAGCGGCATACAATGAGCAGTTCTTC